This TCR beta chain was profiled in a study of T cell repertoires in cytomegalovirus infection. For the study at large: Indicated by public TCR beta signatures were CMV infection and matching HLA type.

TCRdb analysed the reads with MiXCR anew, one entry per CDR3 protein. The top ten clones hold about 4.6% of a sample with 150,000 to 200,000 distinct CDR3 sequences, roughly 9.8% of them seen once. The V and J ends lost 8 bases and 7 bases respectively, with 15 bases between them. CDR3 size: 13 residues. Germline CDR1 MDHEN, CDR2 SYDVKM. General observations from the study: Cumulative public TCR beta family frequency identified carriers of CMV plus the relevant HLA. Predominance within the ex vivo response was attributable to HLA-C-restricted CMV-specific TCR beta clonotypes.

This clonotype was recorded many times. What it binds is not known. The V gene is TRBV28, the J gene TRBJ1-5, with a weak D call TRBD1 (5 bases). The material sequenced was PBMCs. This clonotype was obtained from a human donor in good health (CMV status not recorded). Some clones in this sample may be carry-over from other donors' samples. The chain's CDR3 is CASESGNRQPQHF. CDR3 DNA: TGTGCCAGCGAATCAGGGAATCGGCAGCCCCAGCATTTT.